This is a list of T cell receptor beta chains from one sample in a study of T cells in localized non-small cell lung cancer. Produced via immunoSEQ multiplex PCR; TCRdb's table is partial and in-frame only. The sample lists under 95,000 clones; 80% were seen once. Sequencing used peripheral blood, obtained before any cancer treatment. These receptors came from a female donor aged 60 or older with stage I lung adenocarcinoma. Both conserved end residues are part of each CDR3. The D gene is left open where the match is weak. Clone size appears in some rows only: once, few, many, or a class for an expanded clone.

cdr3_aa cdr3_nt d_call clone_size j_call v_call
CASSLLGGDRADTQYF TGTGCCAGCAGCCTCCTTGGGGGGGATAGGGCAGATACGCAGTATTTT TRBD2 . TRBJ2-3 TRBV7-9
CATQNSRTGGAPQHF TGTGCCACCCAAAACTCTCGGACAGGGGGCGCCCCCCAGCATTTT TRBD1 . TRBJ1-5 TRBV15
CASSAGMSGNQPQHF TGTGCCAGCAGCGCGGGGATGTCAGGCAATCAGCCCCAGCATTTT . . TRBJ1-5 TRBV5-4
CAISLDRGADGYTF TGTGCCATCAGCCTTGACAGGGGAGCGGATGGCTACACCTTC TRBD1 . TRBJ1-2 TRBV10-3
CATSRVREGTEAFF TGTGCCACCAGCAGAGTACGGGAGGGGACTGAAGCTTTCTTT . few TRBJ1-1 TRBV15
CASSVVLGNEQFF TGTGCCAGCAGCGTAGTACTAGGTAATGAGCAGTTCTTC . . TRBJ2-1 TRBV9
CASRGQGANEAFF TGTGCCAGCAGGGGACAGGGGGCGAATGAAGCTTTCTTT TRBD1 . TRBJ1-1 TRBV11-2
CASTARQGGEQYF TGCGCCAGCACCGCTAGACAGGGAGGGGAGCAGTACTTC . . TRBJ2-7 TRBV10-2
CASSSEGGGYQPQHF TGTGCCAGCAGTAGCGAGGGGGGGGGCTATCAGCCCCAGCATTTT . . TRBJ1-5 TRBV27
CASSSSTGGLETQYF TGTGCCAGCAGCTCTTCGACAGGGGGCCTCGAGACCCAGTACTTC TRBD1 . TRBJ2-5 TRBV5-5
CASSVVGRASGNEQFF TGTGCCAGCAGCGTAGTGGGGAGGGCTAGCGGGAATGAGCAGTTCTTC TRBD2 once TRBJ2-1 TRBV9
CASSLVAIRPITSGNTIYF TGTGCCAGCAGCTTAGTCGCCATCCGCCCGATTACCTCTGGAAACACCATATATTTT . . TRBJ1-3 TRBV7-2
CASSIAGVPETQYF TGTGCCAGTAGTATCGCGGGAGTCCCAGAGACCCAGTACTTC TRBD2 . TRBJ2-5 TRBV19
CASSPGQGGSYNEQFF TGTGCCAGTAGTCCAGGACAGGGGGGGTCCTACAATGAGCAGTTCTTC TRBD1 few TRBJ2-1 TRBV19
CASSIMGTSGFTYNEQFF TGTGCCAGCAGCATCATGGGGACTAGCGGGTTTACCTACAATGAGCAGTTCTTC TRBD2 . TRBJ2-1 TRBV5-8
CASSLVGLRNYGYTF TGTGCCAGCAGCTTAGTTGGGCTAAGGAACTATGGCTACACCTTC . . TRBJ1-2 TRBV5-4
CASSVGEGGRERTEAFF TGTGCCAGCAGCGTAGGAGAGGGGGGGCGAGAGAGGACTGAAGCTTTCTTT . few TRBJ1-1 TRBV9
CAWSDSIYGYTF TGTGCCTGGAGTGACAGTATCTATGGCTACACCTTC . . TRBJ1-2 TRBV30
CASSFSGTNNQPQHF TGTGCCAGCAGCTTTAGTGGAACCAACAATCAGCCCCAGCATTTT . . TRBJ1-5 TRBV7-2
CASSSSPGSNYEQYF TGTGCCAGCAGCTCGTCGCCGGGGTCAAACTACGAGCAGTACTTC . . TRBJ2-7 TRBV7-2
CASSAEGYEQYF TGTGCCAGCAGTGCGGAGGGGTACGAGCAGTACTTC . . TRBJ2-7 TRBV6-1
CAWRRGGLSSGANVLTF TGTGCCTGGAGGAGAGGGGGACTAAGTTCTGGGGCCAACGTCCTGACTTTC . . TRBJ2-6 TRBV30
CASSLGQNPAYEQYF TGTGCCAGCAGCTTAGGGCAAAACCCGGCCTACGAGCAGTACTTC . . TRBJ2-7 TRBV7-6
CASSQGTGLAGESYEQYF TGTGCCAGCAGCCAAGGAACGGGACTAGCGGGGGAATCCTACGAGCAGTACTTC TRBD2 . TRBJ2-7 TRBV4-2
CASSLGASGGASNSDTQYF TGTGCCAGCAGCTTAGGGGCTAGCGGGGGGGCCAGTAATTCAGATACGCAGTATTTT TRBD2 . TRBJ2-3 TRBV7-8
CASSRAVTMGYTF TGTGCCAGCAGTCGGGCGGTAACTATGGGCTACACCTTC . . TRBJ1-2 TRBV25-1